A selection of T cell receptor beta chains follows, all from one sample in a study of blood T cells in healthy people across ages. MiXCR was run by TCRdb on the 5' RACE reads, yielding one entry per CDR3 protein. The data contain 1,500,000 or so distinct CDR3 sequences, 59% of them singletons. Sequences were obtained from blood. Receptors originate from a man aged 18 to 29 in good health. Each CDR3 is given with its conserved first and last residue. D genes are given only for firm matches. Where a row states a size, it is once, few, many or the class of an expanded clone; other rows omit it.

>TRBD1|TRBJ1-5|TRBV27|16|.
TGTGCCAGCAGTTTAGGGACAGCACATAGCAATCAGCCCCAGCATTTT
CASSLGTAHSNQPQHF
>.|TRBJ1-2|TRBV20-1|15|.
TGCAGTGCTAGGCCGGGCATGCAGGAACTTTATGGCTACACCTTC
CSARPGMQELYGYTF
>.|TRBJ2-3|TRBV5-1|15|few
TGCGCCAGCAGCCCTGGTCCACCGAGAACAGATACGCAGTATTTT
CASSPGPPRTDTQYF
>TRBD1|TRBJ1-1|TRBV5-1|17|.
TGCGCCAGCAGCTGGGGACAGGGGGCGAATCGGAACACTGAAGCTTTCTTT
CASSWGQGANRNTEAFF
>.|TRBJ2-7|TRBV20-1|13|many
TGCAGTGCTAGAGATAGGCAGACCTACGAGCAGTACTTC
CSARDRQTYEQYF
>.|TRBJ2-7|TRBV6-5|16|few
TGTGCCAGCAGTCCCTCGGTGGCGCAGAGCTCCTACGAGCAGTACTTC
CASSPSVAQSSYEQYF
>TRBD1|TRBJ1-1|TRBV20-1|14|once
TGCAGTGCTGGGAGATACAGGGGGCGGACTGAAGCTTTCTTT
CSAGRYRGRTEAFF
>.|TRBJ2-5|TRBV4-2|13|.
TGTGCCAGCAGCCAGGGGAATAGCGAGACCCAGTACTTC
CASSQGNSETQYF
>TRBD1|TRBJ1-1|TRBV7-9|15|.
TGTGCCAGCAGCTTGTCCTACAGGGGGCAGGCTGAAGCTTTCTTT
CASSLSYRGQAEAFF
>TRBD1|TRBJ1-5|TRBV12-3/TRBV12-4|14|few
TGTGCCAGCAGTTTCACAGGGGGCAATCAGCCCCAGCATTTT
CASSFTGGNQPQHF
>.|TRBJ2-7|TRBV29-1|12|.
TGCAGCGTTACCACTAGCCTCTACGAGCAGTACTTC
CSVTTSLYEQYF
>.|TRBJ2-1|TRBV6-5|14|.
TGTGCCAGCTCCACCGGGACGGAACTTAATGAGCAGTTCTTC
CASSTGTELNEQFF
>TRBD1|TRBJ2-1|TRBV20-1|10|few
TGCAGTGCCCTGGGACAGGGGAGGTTCTTC
CSALGQGRFF
>TRBD1|TRBJ2-7|TRBV29-1|13|.
TGCAGCGTTGGACAGGGGGCGCGGAATGAGCAGTACTTC
CSVGQGARNEQYF
>.|TRBJ2-3|TRBV15|14|few
TGTGCCACCAGCAGAGAGCGTCTGACAGATACGCAGTATTTT
CATSRERLTDTQYF
>.|TRBJ1-5|TRBV2|12|.
TGTGCCAGCAGGGAGGGGAACCCGCCCCAGCATTTT
CASREGNPPQHF
>.|TRBJ2-7|TRBV7-9|16|once
TGTGCCAGCAGCTTAAGTGGTAGCAGATCCCCCTACGAGAAGTACTTC
CASSLSGSRSPYEKYF
>.|TRBJ2-2|TRBV3-1|16|.
TGTGCCAGCGCCGCACGGGGCTCTGGGGGCACCGGGGAGCTGTTTTTT
CASAARGSGGTGELFF
>TRBD2|TRBJ2-7|TRBV7-2|18|.
TGTGCCAGCAGCTTAGTTCCCTCAACGAGCGGGAGAGGCAACGAGCAGTACTTC
CASSLVPSTSGRGNEQYF
>.|TRBJ1-2|TRBV3-1|12|.
TGTGCCAGCAGCGCCTCAGTAGGAGGCTACACCTTC
CASSASVGGYTF
>TRBD2|TRBJ2-7|TRBV3-1|16|.
TGTGCCAGCAGCCAACCTCCAGCGGGGGTATACAATGAGCAGTACTTC
CASSQPPAGVYNEQYF
>.|TRBJ1-6|TRBV4-1|16|.
TGCGCCAGCAGCCATCCCGCCAGGGACTTTAATTCACCCCTCCACTTT
CASSHPARDFNSPLHF
>.|TRBJ2-7|TRBV2|11|few
TGTGCCAGCGGCAGGACCTACGAGCAGTACTTC
CASGRTYEQYF
>.|TRBJ1-2|TRBV11-2|13|.
TGTGCCAGCAACCCGACGGACCTTGGCGGCTACACCTTC
CASNPTDLGGYTF
>.|TRBJ2-3|TRBV7-2|15|.
TGTGCCAGCAGCCCCCCCGTCGGGGCCTGGGATACGCAGTATTTT
CASSPPVGAWDTQYF
>.|TRBJ2-7|TRBV2|13|.
TGTGCCAGCAGTTGGTATGTCTTAGAGGAGCAGTACTTC
CASSWYVLEEQYF
>TRBD1|TRBJ1-6|TRBV6-1|14|.
TGTGCCAGCAGTGCACTACAGGGGAATTCACCCCTCCACTTT
CASSALQGNSPLHF
>.|TRBJ2-4|TRBV15|14|.
TGTGCCACCAGCAGAGATCGGGCCGGGAACATTCAGTACTTC
CATSRDRAGNIQYF
>TRBD1|TRBJ2-4|TRBV4-3|13|.
TGCGCCAGCAGCCCCACAACAGGGGCCTGGCAGTACTTC
CASSPTTGAWQYF
>TRBD1|TRBJ2-4|TRBV18|16|.
TGTGCCAGCTCACTGGACAGGGGACTAGCCAAAAACATTCAGTACTTC
CASSLDRGLAKNIQYF
>.|TRBJ2-1|TRBV20-1|15|once
TGCAGTGCTAGGGGGGACACCAACTCCTACAATGAGCAGTTCTTC
CSARGDTNSYNEQFF
>.|TRBJ2-7|TRBV20-1|14|.
TGCAGTGCTTTGGTTGGCGGGACCACCTACGAGCAGTACTTC
CSALVGGTTYEQYF
>.|TRBJ1-1|TRBV7-6|14|.
TGTGCCAGCAGCTTCCCAGGGCTGAACACTGAAGCTTTCTTT
CASSFPGLNTEAFF
>.|TRBJ1-2|TRBV27|15|few
TGTGCCAGCAGTCCCACGGTTGGGGGTAACTATGGCTACACCTTC
CASSPTVGGNYGYTF
>TRBD1|TRBJ2-7|TRBV6-2/TRBV6-3|15|few
TGTGCCAGCAGCCTCGGGACAGGTAAATTCTACGAGCAGTACTTC
CASSLGTGKFYEQYF
>TRBD1|TRBJ2-3|TRBV6-1|13|.
TGTGCCAGCAGTGCCACGGACAGGGTTACGCAGTATTTT
CASSATDRVTQYF
>.|TRBJ2-1|TRBV29-1|15|.
TGCAGCGTTGAAGATGGACGGCTCCCCATGGATGAGCAGTTCTTC
CSVEDGRLPMDEQFF
>.|TRBJ1-1|TRBV6-2/TRBV6-3|13|.
TGTGCCAGCAGTGCAACACCGAACACTGAAGCTTTCTTT
CASSATPNTEAFF
>.|TRBJ1-3|TRBV6-5|14|.
TGTGCCAGCAGTCAGGGGCCGGGCCGAAACACCATATATTTT
CASSQGPGRNTIYF
>.|TRBJ2-7|TRBV6-5|14|.
TGTGCCAGCCGCATTCAGGGCAGCTCCTACGAGCAGTACTTC
CASRIQGSSYEQYF
>.|TRBJ2-5|TRBV6-2/TRBV6-3|15|.
TGTGCCAGCAGTCTCCAGGGACTTCTCCAAGAGACCCAGTACTTC
CASSLQGLLQETQYF
>.|TRBJ1-1|TRBV4-1|14|.
TGCGCCAGCAGCCAAGACAGGCGGGGCACTGAAGCTTTCTTT
CASSQDRRGTEAFF
>.|TRBJ2-1|TRBV6-5|14|.
TGTGCCAGCAGTCGGGGACCCACAGAGGATGAGCAGTTCTTC
CASSRGPTEDEQFF
>.|TRBJ2-1|TRBV20-1|13|.
TGCAGTGCTAGTTTGTCCTCCTACAATGAGCAGTTCTTC
CSASLSSYNEQFF
>.|TRBJ1-1|TRBV20-1|13|.
TGCAGTGCTAGAGATGGCGTCGCGACTGAAGCTTTCTTT
CSARDGVATEAFF
>.|TRBJ1-5|TRBV6-2/TRBV6-3|16|few
TGTGCCAGCAGTTACGAGTTGGGACAAAGCAATCAGCCCCAGCATTTT
CASSYELGQSNQPQHF
>.|TRBJ1-5|TRBV4-1|15|.
TGCGCCAGCAGCCAAGGAGGGGCCCGGGATCAGCCCCAGCATTTT
CASSQGGARDQPQHF
>.|TRBJ2-1|TRBV3-1|19|.
TGTGCCAGCAGCCAAAGAATAACCCCTCCCACCAGCTCCTACAATGAGCAGTTCTTC
CASSQRITPPTSSYNEQFF
>.|TRBJ1-1|TRBV3-1|15|.
TGTGCCAGCAGCCTCGACGGGTACCCGAATACTGAAGCTTTCTTT
CASSLDGYPNTEAFF